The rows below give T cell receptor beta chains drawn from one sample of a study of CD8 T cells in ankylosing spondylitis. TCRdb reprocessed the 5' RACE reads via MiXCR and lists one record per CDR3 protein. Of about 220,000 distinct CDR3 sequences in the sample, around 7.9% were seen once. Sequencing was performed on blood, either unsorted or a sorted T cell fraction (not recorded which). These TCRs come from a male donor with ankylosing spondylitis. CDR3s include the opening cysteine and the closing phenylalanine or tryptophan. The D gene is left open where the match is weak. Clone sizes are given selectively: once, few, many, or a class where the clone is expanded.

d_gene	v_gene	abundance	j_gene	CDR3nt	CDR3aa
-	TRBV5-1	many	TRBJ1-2	TGCGCCAGCAGCCCGGACGGGACGATGGGCTACACCTTC	CASSPDGTMGYTF
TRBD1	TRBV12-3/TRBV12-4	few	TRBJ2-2	TGTGCCAGCAGTTGGACCCTCCGGGACAGGGACGGCACCGGGGAGCTGTTTTTT	CASSWTLRDRDGTGELFF
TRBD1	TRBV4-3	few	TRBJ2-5	TGCGCCAGCAGCCATGATAAAACAGGGGGCGCTGAGACCCAGTACTTC	CASSHDKTGGAETQYF
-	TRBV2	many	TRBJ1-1	TGTGCCAGCAGGGATGAAGCGCAAGCTTTCTTT	CASRDEAQAFF
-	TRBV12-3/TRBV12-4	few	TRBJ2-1	TGTGCCAGCAACTCAGGGACCTACAATGAGCAGTTCTTC	CASNSGTYNEQFF
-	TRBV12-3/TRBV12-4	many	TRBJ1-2	TGTGCCAGCAGCAGGGATGGGGGCCACTATGGCTACACCTTC	CASSRDGGHYGYTF
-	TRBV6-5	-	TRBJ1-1	TGTGCCAGCAGTTACTCGGGGAGTACCACTGAAGCTTTCTTT	CASSYSGSTTEAFF
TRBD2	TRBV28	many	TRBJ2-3	TGTGCCAGCAGGGTCGGGGAGGGCGCAGATACGCAGTATTTT	CASRVGEGADTQYF
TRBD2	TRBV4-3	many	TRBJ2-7	TGCGCCAGCAGCCAAGAATCGGCGGGAGCGTACGAGCAGTACTTC	CASSQESAGAYEQYF
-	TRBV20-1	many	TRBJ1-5	TGCAGTGCTAGAGTCCCCTTGATCGGGGGCAATCAGCCCCAGCATTTT	CSARVPLIGGNQPQHF
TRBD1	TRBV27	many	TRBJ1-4	TGTGCCAGCAACCCGACAGGGGGTAATGAAAAACTGTTTTTT	CASNPTGGNEKLFF
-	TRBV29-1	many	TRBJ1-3	TGCAGCGTTAGAGGGGACGGGTCCTCTGGAAACACCATATATTTT	CSVRGDGSSGNTIYF
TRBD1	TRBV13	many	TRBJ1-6	TGTGCCAGCAGCGGACAGGGAGGAACGAATTCACCCCTCCACTTT	CASSGQGGTNSPLHF
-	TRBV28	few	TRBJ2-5	TGTGCCAGCAGCTCCGGGGGCCAAGAGACCCAGTACTTC	CASSSGGQETQYF
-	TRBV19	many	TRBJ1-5	TGTGCCAGTATGCAGGGCAATCAGCCCCAGCATTTT	CASMQGNQPQHF
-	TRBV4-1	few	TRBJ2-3	TGCGCCAGCAGCCAAGTCCAGGTTACAGATACGCAGTATTTT	CASSQVQVTDTQYF
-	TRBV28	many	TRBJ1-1	TGTGCCAGCAGCCTCCTAGGGCCGAGCGCTGAAGCTTTCTTT	CASSLLGPSAEAFF
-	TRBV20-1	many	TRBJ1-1	TGCAGTGCTAGAGACCCGGAGGGGACGGATGGATTTGAAGCTTTCTTT	CSARDPEGTDGFEAFF
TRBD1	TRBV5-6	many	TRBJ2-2	TGTGCCAGCAGCCGTTCCGGGACAGCCTACACCGGGGAGCTGTTTTTT	CASSRSGTAYTGELFF
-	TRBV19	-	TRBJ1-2	TGTGCCAGCCTGGACGGTGGCTATGGCTACACCTTC	CASLDGGYGYTF
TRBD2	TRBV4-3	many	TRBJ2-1	TGCGCCAGCAGCCCGGGACTAGCGGGAAGGGCCTACAATGAGCAGTTCTTC	CASSPGLAGRAYNEQFF
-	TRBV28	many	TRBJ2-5	TGTGCCAGCAGTTTGGAGGGGACCTCTCGGGAGACCCAGTACTTC	CASSLEGTSRETQYF
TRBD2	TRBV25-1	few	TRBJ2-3	TGTGCCAGCAGTGAATCTGCGGGGGGGAACACAGATACGCAGTATTTT	CASSESAGGNTDTQYF
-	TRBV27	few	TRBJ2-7	TGTGCCAGCAGTTTTTTTTCGGGCTACGAGCAGTACTTC	CASSFFSGYEQYF
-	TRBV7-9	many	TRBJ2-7	TGTGCCAGCAGCCCTCGCCCCTCCTACGAGCAGTACTTC	CASSPRPSYEQYF
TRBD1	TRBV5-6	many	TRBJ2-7	TGTGCCAGCAGCCTCGGGACAGCAGGGGAGCAGTACTTC	CASSLGTAGEQYF
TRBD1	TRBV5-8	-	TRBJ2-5	TGTGCCAGCAGCACGGACAGGGGGCAGGAGACCCAGTACTTC	CASSTDRGQETQYF
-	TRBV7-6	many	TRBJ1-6	TGTGCCAGCAGCCCAGAGTGGGAATTTAATTCACCCCTCCACTTT	CASSPEWEFNSPLHF
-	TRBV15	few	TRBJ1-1	TGTGCCACCAGCAGAGGATTCACTGAAGCTTTCTTT	CATSRGFTEAFF
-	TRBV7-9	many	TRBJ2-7	TGTGCCAGCAGCTTATCGTCAGGGTATAGCTCCTACGAGCAGTACTTC	CASSLSSGYSSYEQYF
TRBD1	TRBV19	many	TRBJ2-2	TGTGCCAGTAGGGTAAAGGACAGGGGGCCGAACACCGGGGAGCTGTTTTTT	CASRVKDRGPNTGELFF
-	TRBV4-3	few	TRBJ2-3	TGCGCCAGCAGCCAGATACTCTCGCCTCGGGGAGATACGCAGTATTTT	CASSQILSPRGDTQYF
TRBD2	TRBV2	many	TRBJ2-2	TGTGCCAGCAGAGGGGTAGCGGGACGGGGGAACACCGGGGAGCTGTTTTTT	CASRGVAGRGNTGELFF
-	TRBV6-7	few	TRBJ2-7	TGTGCCAGCAAACAGTTCCCCTCCGCCTACGAGCAGTACTTC	CASKQFPSAYEQYF
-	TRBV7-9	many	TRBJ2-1	TGTGCCAGCCTGCCGATACTAACCTACAATGAGCAGTTCTTC	CASLPILTYNEQFF
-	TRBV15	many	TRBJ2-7	TGTGCCACCGGACCGACCGAGGGAGACGAGCAGTACTTC	CATGPTEGDEQYF
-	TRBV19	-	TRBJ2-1	TGTGCCAGTAGTATAGAGGGGACTTACAATGAGCAGTTCTTC	CASSIEGTYNEQFF
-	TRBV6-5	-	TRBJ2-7	TGTGCCAGCAGTTACGCCCAGGGAGGATCCTACGAGCAGTACTTC	CASSYAQGGSYEQYF
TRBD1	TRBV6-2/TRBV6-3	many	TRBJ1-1	TGTGCCAGCAGCCACGACAGGGTGAGCGCTGAAGCTTTCTTT	CASSHDRVSAEAFF
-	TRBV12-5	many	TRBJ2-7	TGTGCTAGTGCCCACTCGGACAGCGTGTTCTACGAGCAGTACTTC	CASAHSDSVFYEQYF
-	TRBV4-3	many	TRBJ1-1	TGCGCCAGCAGCCAAGCGAAGGGGACTGAAGCTTTCTTT	CASSQAKGTEAFF
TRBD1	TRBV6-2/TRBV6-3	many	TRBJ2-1	TGTGCCAGCAGTTACTTTCGGACAGGGGGCATTTACAATGAGCAGTTCTTC	CASSYFRTGGIYNEQFF
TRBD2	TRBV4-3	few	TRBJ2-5	TGCGCCAGCAGCCAAGATCACGGGAGGGCCTGGGAGACCCAGTACTTC	CASSQDHGRAWETQYF
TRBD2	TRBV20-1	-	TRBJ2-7	TGCAGTGCTAGGGCGGCTAGCGGGAACGAGCAGTACTTC	CSARAASGNEQYF
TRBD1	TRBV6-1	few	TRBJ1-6	TGTGCCAGCAGTCTGCCGGGACAGGGGTATCGGAATTCACCCCTCCACTTT	CASSLPGQGYRNSPLHF